This T cell receptor (beta chain) appears in the sequencing data of a study of blood T cell repertoires in COVID-19. The CDR3 has 13 residues. Germline V lookup: CDR1 SGHTA, CDR2 FQGTGA. Trimming took off 0 bases at V and 4 bases at J, with 4 bases between the two ends. Original analysis: Quantification of nucleated cells was approximated via reference gene primer amplification. The assay was immunoSEQ multiplex PCR, and TCRdb's table has in-frame clones only and misses some. That table supplies the V and J calls and clone size; D and trimming were determined from the DNA. This sample has 120,000 to 150,000 clones, with 84% found just once.

What was sequenced was peripheral blood. The source of this sequence is a young man with COVID-19, enrolled during active disease. The chain couples TRBV7-3 to TRBJ1-5; D gene uncertain. DNA of the CDR3: TGTGCCAGCAGCTTAACTCGGAATCAGCCCCAGCATTTT. Its protein product is CASSLTRNQPQHF.